This TCR beta chain originates from a study of T cell responses to AZD1222 COVID-19 vaccine. CDR1 and CDR2 (germline): SNHLY, FYNNEI. V dropped 6 bases and J dropped 3 bases, with 6 bases sitting between them. CDR3 size: 11 residues. A remark on this clone: Antigen: not known.

Using immunoSEQ multiplex PCR, the repertoire was profiled, and TCRdb retains in-frame clones only, with some absent. The sample contains about 190,000 clones, almost 95% of which appear only once. Study outcomes and limitations: CD4 TCRs covered the whole spike, strongest at regions 160-218 and 743-854. White British people made up most donors, females outnumbered males, and clonal diversity was possibly underestimated.

The TCR was taken from an adult in good health. This material consisted of peripheral blood, taken on day 0 of AZD1222 vaccination. The chain uses TRBV2 and TRBJ2-7, with D maybe TRBD2 (5 bases). Written as DNA, the CDR3 is TGTGCCAGCAGGAGGGACTACGAGCAGTACTTC. Translated, it gives CASRRDYEQYF. The full variable domain, rest sourced from reference TRBV2 and TRBJ2-7, is EPEVTQTPSHQVTQMGQEVILRCVPISNHLYFYWYRQILGQKVEFLVSFYNNEISEKSEIFDDQFSVERPDGSNFTLKIRSTKLEDSAMYFCASRRDYEQYFGPGTRLTVT.